The next 21 T cell receptor beta chains were all read from a single sample in a study of persistence of HIV-infected CD4 T cells. Anti-CD3/anti-CD28 beads served as a nonspecific positive control stimulus. Sorting of responding CD4+ T cells relied on upregulated CD40 ligand together with CD69. The immunoSEQ assay was version 4, run in survey mode. Assay: immunoSEQ multiplex PCR; the TCRdb copy retains only in-frame clones and omits some. In the table there are tens of thousands of clones, 88% of which are singletons. No antigen has been assigned to these receptors. Sequencing was performed on CD4+ T cells sorted from PBMCs after 18-hour stimulation, taken from a patient who received antiretroviral therapy. The receptor set was obtained from an adult woman with HIV who was CMV-seropositive.

The CDR3 region is CASSLNQGYNEQFF. CDR3 DNA: TGTGCCAGCAGCTTAAATCAGGGATACAATGAGCAGTTCTTC. This chain links TRBV11-1 with TRBJ2-1; perhaps TRBD1 as D (5 bases). This CDR3 has 14 amino acids. Trimming cost V 2 bases and J 4 bases, with 9 bases left between them. Germline V gives CDR1 SGHAT, CDR2 FQDESV (reference sequence).

This chain links TRBV7-8 with TRBJ2-2; no reliable D call. The ends were cut back, 7 bases at V and 5 bases at J, with 11 bases in the middle. This CDR3 spans 13 amino acids. Germline lookup yields CDR1 SGHVS and CDR2 FQNEAQ. The CDR3 sequence is CASIPPSTGELFF. The DNA for the CDR3 is TGTGCCAGCATTCCCCCAAGTACCGGGGAGCTGTTTTTT.

The V gene is TRBV9, the J gene TRBJ2-5; 9 bases are shared with TRBD2. From germline, CDR1 is SGDLS and CDR2 YYNGEE. The CDR3 loop spans 17 amino acids. The trim removed 4 bases at V and 2 bases at J, leaving 12 bases unmatched. The CDR3 sequence is CASSLEAAGGLQETQYF. DNA for the CDR3: TGTGCCAGCAGCCTCGAGGCAGCGGGGGGATTACAAGAGACCCAGTACTTC.

The V call is TRBV12-5, the J call TRBJ1-3; a weak D match, TRBD1 (5 bases). Trimming took 4 bases from V and 2 from J, leaving 12 bases between them. In germline, CDR1 is LGHNT, CDR2 FRNRAP. The CDR3 extends over 15 amino acids. For the CDR3, the DNA is TGTGCTAGTGGTTCGGGACTGCCGCCTGGAAACACCATATATTTT. Translating it yields CASGSGLPPGNTIYF.

The chain is built from TRBV30 and TRBJ2-1; no clear D gene. Between the trimmed V and J ends, which lost 1 base and 4 bases, there was a span of 2 bases. The V gene's germline CDR1 is GTSNPN and CDR2 SVGIG (reference sequence). CDR3 length: 11 amino acids. The CDR3 loop is CAWSDYNEQFF. CDR3 sequence (DNA): TGTGCCTGGAGTGATTACAATGAGCAGTTCTTC.

The J gene is TRBJ1-2, the V gene TRBV7-3; D is perhaps TRBD1 (6 bases). The CDR3 length is 13 residues. Between the trimmed V and J ends, which lost 3 bases and 6 bases, there was a span of 11 bases. The germline V gene has CDR1 SGHTA and CDR2 FQGTGA. CDR3: CASSFRGGDGYTF. CDR3 nucleotide sequence: TGTGCCAGCAGCTTCAGAGGGGGTGATGGCTACACCTTC. The whole variable domain, filled in from reference TRBV7-3 and TRBJ1-2, reads GAGVSQTPSNKVTEKGKYVELRCDPISGHTALYWYRQSLGQGPEFLIYFQGTGAADDSGLPNDRFFAVRPEGSVSTLKIQRTERGDSAVYLCASSFRGGDGYTFGSGTRLTVV.

The chain combines TRBV5-1 with TRBJ2-7; tentatively, D is TRBD2 (5 bases). Germline V lookup: CDR1 SGHRS, CDR2 YFSETQ. This CDR3 contains 18 residues. The germline V and J ends were trimmed by 0 bases and 0 bases, with 19 bases remaining between them. CDR3 bases: TGCGCCAGCAGCTTGGTGAGGGAAAGGTCCTCGAGCTCCTACGAGCAGTACTTC. This sequence encodes CASSLVRERSSSSYEQYF.

The CDR3 nucleotides are TGTGCCAGCAGCCATGCAGCTTACGAGCAGTACTTC. This gives the protein CASSHAAYEQYF. The rearrangement joins TRBV3-1 (or the pseudogene TRBV3-2) to TRBJ2-7; D gene unclear. Trimming took off 3 bases at V and 4 bases at J, with 7 bases between the two ends. Germline loops: CDR1 LGHDT, CDR2 YNNKEL (reference sequence). CDR3 size: 12 residues.

The count of this clone is one. V and J are TRBV19 and TRBJ1-5; D is perhaps TRBD1 (5 bases). The germline V and J ends were trimmed by 3 bases and 1 base, with 13 bases remaining between them. The CDR3 covers 16 residues. CDR1 and CDR2 from the germline V gene are LNHDA and SQIVND (reference sequence). The CDR3 region has the DNA TGTGCCAGTAGTATGAGGGCAGGGAGAAGCAATCAGCCCCAGCATTTT. Translating it yields CASSMRAGRSNQPQHF.

The chain joins TRBV29-1 to TRBJ2-7, with D possibly called TRBD1 or TRBD2 (5 bases each). V lost 8 bases to trimming and J lost 3 bases, with 17 bases between them. Germline values: CDR1 SQVTM, CDR2 ANQGSEA. CDR3 length: 13 residues. As DNA, the CDR3 is TGCAGCTCGAGCGGCAGGGCAGACTACGAGCAGTACTTC. Translating it yields CSSSGRADYEQYF.

The rearrangement joins TRBV18 to TRBJ1-1, with TRBD1 as a possible D gene (6 bases). The CDR3 extends over 13 amino acids. The ends were cut back, 1 base at V and 5 bases at J, with 8 bases in the middle. The germline CDR1 and CDR2 sequences are KGHSH and LQKENI. CDR3 sequence reads: CASSPHRDTEAFF. CDR3 sequence (DNA): TGTGCCAGCTCACCACACAGGGATACTGAAGCTTTCTTT.

In this sample, this clone is medium-sized. The chain is built from TRBV30 and TRBJ1-6, with D possibly matching TRBD1 (6 bases). V lost 4 bases and J lost 9, with 13 bases in between. CDR3 length: 13 amino acids. CDR1 and CDR2 from the germline V gene are GTSNPN and SVGIG (reference sequence). The CDR3 protein is CAWTTDRRSPLHF. The DNA of the CDR3 is TGTGCCTGGACAACCGACAGGCGTTCACCCCTCCACTTT. Full variable domain (remainder filled in from reference TRBV30 and TRBJ1-6): SQTIHQWPATLVQPVGSPLSLECTVEGTSNPNLYWYRQAAGRGLQLLFYSVGIGQISSEVPQNLSASRPQDRQFILSSKKLLLSDSGFYLCAWTTDRRSPLHFGNGTRLTVT.

J is TRBJ1-6 and V is TRBV19, with unresolved D. Germline-derived CDR1 and CDR2 are LNHDA and SQIVND (reference sequence). This CDR3 has 16 amino acids. V was cut by 5 bases and J by 0 bases, with 11 bases left in between. The CDR3 region has the DNA TGTGCCAGTAGTTCAACACATAGCTCCTATAATTCACCCCTCCACTTT. Translating it yields CASSSTHSSYNSPLHF.

This chain uses TRBV6-5 with TRBJ2-3; a weak D match, TRBD2 (6 bases). The ends were cut back, 6 bases at V and 0 bases at J, with 13 bases in the middle. Germline V gene data show CDR1 as MNHEY and CDR2 as SVGAGI. The CDR3 extends over 15 amino acids. CDR3 protein: CASRRLLASTDTQYF. The CDR3 nucleotides are TGTGCCAGCAGAAGGCTACTAGCTAGCACAGATACGCAGTATTTT.

This chain links TRBV29-1 with TRBJ1-1; 10 nucleotides agree with TRBD1. The germline gives CDR1 SQVTM, CDR2 ANQGSEA. V was pared by 5 bases and J by 7 bases, with 7 bases of the junction left unmatched. The CDR3 is 13 residues long. The CDR3 is CSVRRTGGDEAFF. The CDR3, as DNA: TGCAGCGTTAGGCGGACAGGGGGGGATGAAGCTTTCTTT.

The chain couples TRBV19 to TRBJ1-1; D uncertain. Germline CDR1 is LNHDA and CDR2 is SQIVND (reference sequence). There are 13 residues in the CDR3. V was shortened by 2 bases and J by 1 base, with 5 bases between the two germline ends. The CDR3 bases are TGTGCCAGTAGTATATCGGAGAACACTGAAGCTTTCTTT. It is translated as CASSISENTEAFF.

The CDR3 nucleotides are TGTGCCACCAGTGACAGGGTCCTCGCCGGGGAGCTGTTTTTT. Amino acids: CATSDRVLAGELFF. V gene TRBV24-1 combines with J gene TRBJ2-2; D is perhaps TRBD1 (5 bases). This CDR3 spans 14 amino acids. V lost 4 bases and J 6 bases, leaving 11 bases between the germline ends. The germline gives CDR1 KGHDR, CDR2 SFDVKD.

V gene TRBV7-3 combines with J gene TRBJ2-6; D is unclear. The germline V gene has CDR1 SGHTA and CDR2 FQGTGA. The V end was cut by 5 bases, the J end by 0 bases, with 11 bases between. CDR3 length: 16 residues. The CDR3 sequence is CASSPTRSSGANVLTF. CDR3 sequence (DNA): TGTGCCAGCAGCCCGACGAGGAGCTCTGGGGCCAACGTCCTGACTTTC. The full variable domain, with the rest looked up from reference TRBV7-3 and TRBJ2-6, is GAGVSQTPSNKVTEKGKYVELRCDPISGHTALYWYRQSLGQGPEFLIYFQGTGAADDSGLPNDRFFAVRPEGSVSTLKIQRTERGDSAVYLCASSPTRSSGANVLTFGAGSRLTVL.

The chain has TRBV4-1 and TRBJ2-5; weak D call: TRBD2 (5 bases). CDR3 length: 14 amino acids. The germline V gene has CDR1 MGHRA and CDR2 YSYEKL. The V and J ends lost 0 bases and 3 bases respectively, with 8 bases between them. CDR3 DNA sequence: TGCGCCAGCAGCCAAGATTGGGGAGAAGAGACCCAGTACTTC. Translating it yields CASSQDWGEETQYF.

This clone was seen only once. The J gene is TRBJ1-5, the V gene TRBV5-1; D call uncertain. Trimming took off 2 bases at V and 2 bases at J, with 8 bases between the two ends. The CDR3 is made up of 14 amino acids. Germline V CDR1 and CDR2: SGHRS, YFSETQ. The CDR3 sequence is CASSLTGGNQPQHF. CDR3 bases: TGCGCCAGCAGCTTAACTGGGGGCAATCAGCCCCAGCATTTT.

The chain is built from TRBV5-4 and TRBJ1-2; D may be TRBD1 (6 bases). Trimming took 0 bases from V and 3 from J, leaving 9 bases between them. Germline CDR1 SGHNT, CDR2 YYREEE (reference sequence). The CDR3 length is 14 residues. The DNA of the CDR3 is TGTGCCAGCAGCTTGGGGCAGGGGCACTATGGCTACACCTTC. Translation: CASSLGQGHYGYTF.